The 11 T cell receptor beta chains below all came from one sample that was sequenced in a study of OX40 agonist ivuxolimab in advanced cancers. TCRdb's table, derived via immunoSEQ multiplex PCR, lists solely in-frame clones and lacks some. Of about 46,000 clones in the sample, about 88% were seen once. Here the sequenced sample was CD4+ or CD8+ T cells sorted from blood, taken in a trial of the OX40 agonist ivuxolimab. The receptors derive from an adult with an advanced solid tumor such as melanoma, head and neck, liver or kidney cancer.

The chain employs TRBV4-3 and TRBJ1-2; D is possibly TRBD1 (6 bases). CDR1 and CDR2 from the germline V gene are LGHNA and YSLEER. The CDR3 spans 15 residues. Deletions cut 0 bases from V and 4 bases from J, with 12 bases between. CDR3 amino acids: CASSQDTGAGYGYTF. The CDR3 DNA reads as TGCGCCAGCAGCCAAGATACGGGGGCGGGCTATGGCTACACCTTC.

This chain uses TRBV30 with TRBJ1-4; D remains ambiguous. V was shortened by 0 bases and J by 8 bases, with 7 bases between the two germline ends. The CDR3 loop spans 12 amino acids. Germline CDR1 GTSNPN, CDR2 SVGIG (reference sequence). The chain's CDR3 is CAWSVTVEKLFF. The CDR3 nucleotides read TGTGCCTGGAGTGTAACAGTAGAAAAACTGTTTTTT.

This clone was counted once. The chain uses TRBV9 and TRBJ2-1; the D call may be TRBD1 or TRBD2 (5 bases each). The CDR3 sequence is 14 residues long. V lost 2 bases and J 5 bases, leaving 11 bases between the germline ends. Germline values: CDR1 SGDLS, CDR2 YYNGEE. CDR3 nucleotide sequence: TGTGCCAGCAGCGTTCAGGGAGATGACAATGAGCAGTTCTTC. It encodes CASSVQGDDNEQFF.

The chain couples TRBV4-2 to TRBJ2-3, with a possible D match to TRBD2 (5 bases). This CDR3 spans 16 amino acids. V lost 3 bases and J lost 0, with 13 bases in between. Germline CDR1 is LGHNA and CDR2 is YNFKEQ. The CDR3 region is CASSHHEGASTDTQYF. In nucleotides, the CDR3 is TGTGCCAGCAGCCATCACGAGGGAGCTAGCACAGATACGCAGTATTTT.

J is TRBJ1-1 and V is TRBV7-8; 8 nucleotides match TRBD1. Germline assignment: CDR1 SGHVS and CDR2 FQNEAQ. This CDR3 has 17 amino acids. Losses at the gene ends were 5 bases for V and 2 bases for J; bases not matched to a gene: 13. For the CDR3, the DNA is TGTGCCAGCAGCCCTTTGCGGGGGACAGGTGCTAACACTGAAGCTTTCTTT. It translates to CASSPLRGTGANTEAFF.

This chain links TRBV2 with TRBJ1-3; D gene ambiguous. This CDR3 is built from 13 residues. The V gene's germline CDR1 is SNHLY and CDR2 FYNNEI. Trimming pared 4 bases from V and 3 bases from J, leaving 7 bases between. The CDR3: CASSVGHGNTIYF. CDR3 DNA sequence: TGTGCCAGCAGTGTAGGTCATGGAAACACCATATATTTT.

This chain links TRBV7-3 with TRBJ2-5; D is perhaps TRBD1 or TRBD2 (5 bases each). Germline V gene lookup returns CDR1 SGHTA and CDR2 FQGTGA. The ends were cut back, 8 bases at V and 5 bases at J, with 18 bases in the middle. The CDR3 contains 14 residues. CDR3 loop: CASRVGRGPETQYF. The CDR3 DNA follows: TGTGCCAGCCGGGTGGGTAGGGGACCGGAGACCCAGTACTTC.

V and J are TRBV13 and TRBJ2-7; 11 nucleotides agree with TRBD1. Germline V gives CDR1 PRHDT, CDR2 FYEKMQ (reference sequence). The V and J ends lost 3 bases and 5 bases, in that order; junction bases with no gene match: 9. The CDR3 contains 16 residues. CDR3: CASSFSTGTGGNEQYF. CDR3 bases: TGTGCCAGCAGCTTCTCTACCGGGACAGGGGGGAACGAGCAGTACTTC.

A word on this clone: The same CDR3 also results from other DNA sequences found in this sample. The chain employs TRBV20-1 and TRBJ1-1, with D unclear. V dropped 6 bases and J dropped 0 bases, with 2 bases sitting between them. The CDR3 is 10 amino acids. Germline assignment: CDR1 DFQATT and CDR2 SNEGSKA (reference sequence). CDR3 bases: TGCAGTGCGATGAACACTGAAGCTTTCTTT. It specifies CSAMNTEAFF.

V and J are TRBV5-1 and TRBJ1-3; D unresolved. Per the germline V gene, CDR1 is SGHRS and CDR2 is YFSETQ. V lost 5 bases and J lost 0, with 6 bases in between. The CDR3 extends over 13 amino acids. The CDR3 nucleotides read TGCGCCAGCAGGGAGTTCTCTGGAAACACCATATATTTT. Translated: CASREFSGNTIYF.

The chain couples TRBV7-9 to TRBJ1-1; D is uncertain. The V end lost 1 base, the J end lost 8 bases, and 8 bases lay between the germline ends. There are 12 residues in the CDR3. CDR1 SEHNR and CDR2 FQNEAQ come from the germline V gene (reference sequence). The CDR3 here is CASSLVPGEAFF. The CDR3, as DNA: TGTGCCAGCAGCTTAGTTCCGGGGGAAGCTTTCTTT.